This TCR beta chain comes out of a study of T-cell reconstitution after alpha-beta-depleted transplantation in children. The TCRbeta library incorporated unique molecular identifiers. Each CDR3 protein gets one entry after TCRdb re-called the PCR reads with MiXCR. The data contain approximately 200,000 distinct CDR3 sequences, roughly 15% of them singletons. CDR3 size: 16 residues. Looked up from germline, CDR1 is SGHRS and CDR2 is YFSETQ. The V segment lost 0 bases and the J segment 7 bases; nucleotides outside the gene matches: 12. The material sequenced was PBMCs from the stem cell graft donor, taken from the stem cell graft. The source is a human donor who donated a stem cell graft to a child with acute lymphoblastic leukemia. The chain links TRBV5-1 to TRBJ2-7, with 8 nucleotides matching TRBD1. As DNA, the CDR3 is TGCGCCAGCAGCTTGGACGCAGGGGGCAACGGTAATGAGCAGTACTTC. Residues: CASSLDAGGNGNEQYF.